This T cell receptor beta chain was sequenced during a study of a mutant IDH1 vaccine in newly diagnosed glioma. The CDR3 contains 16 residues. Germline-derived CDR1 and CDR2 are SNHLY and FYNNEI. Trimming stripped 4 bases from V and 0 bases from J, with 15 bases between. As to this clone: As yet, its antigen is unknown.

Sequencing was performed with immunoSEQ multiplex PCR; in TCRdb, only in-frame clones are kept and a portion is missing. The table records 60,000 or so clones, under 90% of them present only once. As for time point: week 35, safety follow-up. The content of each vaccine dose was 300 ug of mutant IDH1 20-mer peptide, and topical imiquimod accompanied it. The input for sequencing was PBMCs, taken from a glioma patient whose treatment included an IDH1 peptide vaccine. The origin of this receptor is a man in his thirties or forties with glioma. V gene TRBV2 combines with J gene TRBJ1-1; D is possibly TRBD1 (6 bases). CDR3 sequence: CASSVGTPALNTEAFF. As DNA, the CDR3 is TGTGCCAGCAGTGTGGGGACACCTGCCTTGAACACTGAAGCTTTCTTT.